These 18 T cell receptor beta chains originate from one sample sequenced in a study of T cell changes during pregnancy in multiple sclerosis. TCRdb's copy holds only in-frame clones and misses some; the assay was immunoSEQ multiplex PCR. The sample includes fewer than 60,000 clones, roughly nine tenths of them seen just once. Sequences were derived from CD8+ T cells from peripheral blood mononuclear cells, sampled after pregnancy. These receptors all come from a female donor with multiple sclerosis, enrolled in a pregnancy study.

The chain employs TRBV11-2 and TRBJ2-2; 7 nucleotides line up with TRBD2. The CDR3 runs to 14 residues. Germline lookup yields CDR1 SGHAT and CDR2 FQNNGV. V lost 3 bases and J lost 3; bases outside the gene matches: 1. CDR3 sequence: CASSLGGDTGELFF. In nucleotides, the CDR3 is TGTGCCAGCAGCTTGGGGGGGGACACCGGGGAGCTGTTTTTT. Supplemented by reference TRBV11-2 and TRBJ2-2, the full variable domain reads EAGVAQSPRYKIIEKRQSVAFWCNPISGHATLYWYQQILGQGPKLLIQFQNNGVVDDSQLPKDRFSAERLKGVDSTLKIQPAKLEDSAVYLCASSLGGDTGELFFGEGSRLTVL.

This sequence joins TRBV4-2 and TRBJ2-7, with D maybe TRBD1 (6 bases). Germline V gives CDR1 LGHNA, CDR2 YNFKEQ. This CDR3 spans 16 amino acids. Trimming pared 0 bases from V and 0 bases from J, leaving 12 bases between. The CDR3 DNA follows: TGTGCCAGCAGCCAAGATAAGGGGGAGAGCTCCTACGAGCAGTACTTC. As protein: CASSQDKGESSYEQYF.

About this clone itself: Other DNA sequences of this sample code for an identical CDR3. J is TRBJ2-2 and V is TRBV7-6; TRBD1 agrees at 7 bases. This CDR3 contains 14 residues. V was clipped by 5 bases and J by 5 bases; unmatched bases: 5. Germline lookup yields CDR1 SGHVS and CDR2 FNYEAQ. CDR3 residues: CASSPTGPTGELFF. DNA for the CDR3: TGTGCCAGCAGCCCGACAGGGCCTACCGGGGAGCTGTTTTTT.

This clone was recorded a few times. The chain couples TRBV4-1 to TRBJ1-1; D remains unclear. V was clipped by 8 bases and J by 2 bases, with 9 bases between them. The CDR3 sequence is 12 residues long. Germline assignment: CDR1 MGHRA and CDR2 YSYEKL. The CDR3 is CASASGNTEAFF. CDR3 DNA sequence: TGCGCCAGCGCTTCGGGTAACACTGAAGCTTTCTTT.

The V and J genes are TRBV7-9 and TRBJ2-1; 8 nucleotides align to TRBD2. V was clipped by 6 bases and J by 4 bases; unmatched bases: 5. The CDR3 runs 14 residues. Germline CDR1 is SEHNR and CDR2 is FQNEAQ (reference sequence). The CDR3 here is CASRPGGAYNEQFF. In DNA form, the CDR3 reads TGTGCCAGCAGACCGGGGGGGGCTTACAATGAGCAGTTCTTC.

The chain employs TRBV25-1 and TRBJ2-7; D is undetermined. V shed 4 bases and J shed 6 bases, with 16 bases lying between them. The CDR3 length is 14 residues. Germline CDR1 reads MGHDK; CDR2 reads SYGVNS. DNA of the CDR3: TGTGCCAGCAGTGGCCCGACGGAGTCGGGCGAGCAGTACTTC. It is translated as CASSGPTESGEQYF.

The chain couples TRBV5-6 to TRBJ2-1; TRBD2 matches at 11 bases. The CDR3 is made up of 18 amino acids. V shed 4 bases and J 8 bases; nucleotides not matched to a gene: 17. From germline, CDR1 is SGHDT and CDR2 YYEEEE. CDR3 nucleotide sequence: TGTGCCAGCAGCCCGCCGGGACTAGCGGTACCTTTTTGGGATGAGCAGTTCTTC. It encodes CASSPPGLAVPFWDEQFF. Using reference TRBV5-6 and TRBJ2-1 for the parts outside the CDR3, the full variable domain is DAGVTQSPTHLIKTRGQQVTLRCSPKSGHDTVSWYQQALGQGPQFIFQYYEEEERQRGNFPDRFSGHQFPNYSSELNVNALLLGDSALYLCASSPPGLAVPFWDEQFFGPGTRLTVL.

The V gene is TRBV15, the J gene TRBJ1-5; D is unresolved. The CDR3 is made up of 16 amino acids. Trimming removed 3 bases at V and 4 bases at J, with 16 bases between. Germline V gene lookup returns CDR1 LNHNV and CDR2 YYDKDF (reference sequence). The CDR3: CATSRKDRRENQPQHF. In DNA, the CDR3 is TGTGCCACCAGCAGGAAGGACCGAAGGGAGAATCAGCCCCAGCATTTT. The variable domain in full, with the rest retrieved from reference TRBV15 and TRBJ1-5, is DAMVIQNPRYQVTQFGKPVTLSCSQTLNHNVMYWYQQKSSQAPKLLFHYYDKDFNNEADTPDNFQSRRPNTSFCFLDIRSPGLGDTAMYLCATSRKDRRENQPQHFGDGTRLSIL.

This chain joins TRBV19 and TRBJ1-1; possibly TRBD1 for D (5 bases). Germline CDR1 reads LNHDA; CDR2 reads SQIVND (reference sequence). There are 15 residues in the CDR3. Trimming removed 2 bases at V and 5 bases at J, with 15 bases between. The CDR3 DNA reads as TGTGCCAGTAGTATAAAGGAATCAGGGTTGACTGAAGCTTTCTTT. Translated: CASSIKESGLTEAFF.

The CDR3: CASSLVLGGVVATTDTQYF. CDR3 nucleotide sequence: TGCGCCAGCAGCTTGGTGCTCGGCGGGGTAGTAGCCACCACAGATACGCAGTATTTT. The chain uses TRBV5-1 and TRBJ2-3; perhaps TRBD2 as D (6 bases). This CDR3 contains 19 residues. Trimming pared 0 bases from V and 2 bases from J, leaving 22 bases between. Germline CDR1 and CDR2: SGHRS and YFSETQ.

This clone was observed once. The chain uses TRBV11-2 and TRBJ2-1, with 9 bases matching TRBD1. Per germline, CDR1 SGHAT and CDR2 FQNNGV. V lost 5 bases to trimming and J lost 5 bases; unmatched junction nucleotides: 10. This CDR3 is 16 amino acids long. The CDR3 region is CASSGRGQGGNNEQFF. For the CDR3, the DNA is TGTGCCAGCAGCGGACGGGGACAGGGCGGCAACAATGAGCAGTTCTTC.

The V call is TRBV6-6, the J call TRBJ2-3; 9 positions agree with TRBD2. The CDR3 sequence is 16 residues long. CDR1 is MNHNY, CDR2 SVGAGI, per germline (reference sequence). V trimming: 8 bases; J trimming: 0 bases; junction bases outside the gene matches: 9. CDR3 region: CASDRERGVSTDTQYF. DNA of the CDR3: TGTGCCAGCGACCGGGAGCGGGGGGTTAGCACAGATACGCAGTATTTT.

The rearrangement uses TRBV21-1 and TRBJ1-1; the listed D gene, TRBD1, was not tested against the DNA. TRBV21-1 is reported as a pseudogene. This CDR3 has 14 residues. CDR3 nucleotide sequence: TGTGCCAGCAGCACTCAGGGTGCGGACACTGAAGCTTTCTTT. This sequence encodes CASSTQGADTEAFF.

The V call is TRBV19, the J call TRBJ2-6; 8 nucleotides match TRBD1. The CDR3 runs 17 residues. J lost 2 bases, V lost 5 bases, and 8 bases had no gene match. Germline CDR1 and CDR2: LNHDA and SQIVND (reference sequence). The CDR3 here is CASSRRQGMAGANVLTF. CDR3 DNA: TGTGCCAGTAGTCGTCGACAGGGGATGGCTGGGGCCAACGTCCTGACTTTC. Using reference TRBV19 and TRBJ2-6 for the parts outside the CDR3, the full variable domain is DGGITQSPKYLFRKEGQNVTLSCEQNLNHDAMYWYRQDPGQGLRLIYYSQIVNDFQKGDIAEGYSVSREKKESFPLTVTSAQKNPTAFYLCASSRRQGMAGANVLTFGAGSRLTVL.

The CDR3 region is CATSGREDSSKQYF. DNA of the CDR3: TGTGCCACCAGCGGACGGGAGGATTCCAGCAAGCAGTACTTC. The rearrangement uses TRBV15 and TRBJ2-7; 7 nucleotides agree with TRBD2. The germline CDR1 and CDR2 sequences are LNHNV and YYDKDF (reference sequence). Trimming removed 5 bases from V and 8 bases from J; junction bases left unmatched: 12. The CDR3 sequence is 14 residues long.

The rearrangement links TRBV27 to TRBJ2-3, with 8 bases identical to TRBD1. Germline V gene sequence: CDR1 MNHEY, CDR2 SMNVEV (reference sequence). J was trimmed by 0 bases and V by 6 bases; bases with no gene match: 14. The CDR3 totals 18 residues. CDR3 protein: CASSQDRTGPSSTDTQYF. In nucleotides, the CDR3 is TGTGCCAGCAGCCAGGATCGGACAGGGCCTTCTAGCACAGATACGCAGTATTTT.

The chain couples TRBV5-6 to TRBJ1-1, with 8 positions matching TRBD1. Germline V gene sequence: CDR1 SGHDT, CDR2 YYEEEE. This CDR3 comprises 15 residues. V lost 5 bases to trimming and J lost 4 bases; unmatched junction nucleotides: 10. In DNA, the CDR3 is TGTGCCAGCAGAGCGGAGGGACAGGCGGGCACTGAAGCTTTCTTT. Protein sequence: CASRAEGQAGTEAFF.

V and J are TRBV5-6 and TRBJ1-3, with TRBD1 matching 7 bases. Germline CDR1 is SGHDT and CDR2 is YYEEEE. This CDR3 is built from 15 residues. Trimming removed 2 bases from V and 4 bases from J; junction bases left unmatched: 6. CDR3 coding DNA: TGTGCCAGCAGCTTACAGGGGTCGTTAGGAAACACCATATATTTT. This encodes CASSLQGSLGNTIYF.